The 15 T cell receptor beta chains reported below all come from one sample, sequenced in a study of shared clonotypes between healthy human individuals. Sequencing was performed with immunoSEQ multiplex PCR; in TCRdb, only in-frame clones are kept and a portion is missing. The table lists just over 2,000,000 clones, 95% of them singletons, with 0.13% in the top ten. Sequenced input: naive CD4+ T cells sorted from blood. The subset is: CD45RA+ positively selected. The receptor source for this set is a man younger than 35 in good health.

V is TRBV5-4 and J is TRBJ1-3; unclear D gene. The germline V gene has CDR1 SGHNT and CDR2 YYREEE (reference sequence). Trimming stripped 0 bases from V and 0 bases from J, with 7 bases between. The CDR3 totals 15 residues. CDR3 sequence (DNA): TGTGCCAGCAGCTTGGCGTTCAGCTCTGGAAACACCATATATTTT. This sequence encodes CASSLAFSSGNTIYF. Full variable domain (outside the CDR3, taken from reference TRBV5-4 and TRBJ1-3): ETGVTQSPTHLIKTRGQQVTLRCSSQSGHNTVSWYQQALGQGPQFIFQYYREEENGRGNFPPRFSGLQFPNYSSELNVNALELDDSALYLCASSLAFSSGNTIYFGEGSWLTVV.

The chain couples TRBV19 to TRBJ2-7; perhaps D is TRBD1 or TRBD2 (5 bases each). Germline-derived CDR1 and CDR2 are LNHDA and SQIVND (reference sequence). The length of the CDR3 is 13 residues. V was trimmed by 3 bases and J by 7 bases, leaving 13 bases between them. DNA of the CDR3: TGTGCCAGTAGTATCAGGTTGAGGGGTGAGCAGTACTTC. It specifies CASSIRLRGEQYF.

This chain uses TRBV28 with TRBJ1-5, with 9 bases matching TRBD1. The CDR3 has 15 residues. Trimming removed 3 bases from V and 6 bases from J; junction bases left unmatched: 6. CDR1 and CDR2 from the germline V gene are MDHEN and SYDVKM. The CDR3 coding sequence is TGTGCCAGCAGTTTGGGACAGGGACTCGGTCAGCCCCAGCATTTT. Residues: CASSLGQGLGQPQHF.

The chain recombines TRBV7-2 with TRBJ2-2, with 8 bases identical to TRBD2. Germline assignment: CDR1 SGHTA and CDR2 FQGNSA. This CDR3 comprises 19 residues. V trimming: 3 bases; J trimming: 2 bases; junction bases outside the gene matches: 14. In nucleotides, the CDR3 is TGTGCCAGCAGCTTCGGTCCTTTGGGCGGGAGGATAAACACCGGGGAGCTGTTTTTT. It encodes CASSFGPLGGRINTGELFF.

This sequence joins TRBV2 and TRBJ1-6; possible D gene TRBD1, 5 bases. Trimming left V 6 bases short and J 10 bases short, with 16 bases between. CDR1 is SNHLY and CDR2 is FYNNEI in the germline V gene. The CDR3 length is 14 residues. CDR3 sequence reads: CASSRERGGSPLHF. In nucleotides, the CDR3 is TGTGCCAGCAGCCGGGAGAGGGGAGGCTCACCCCTCCACTTT. Supplemented by reference TRBV2 and TRBJ1-6, the full variable domain reads EPEVTQTPSHQVTQMGQEVILRCVPISNHLYFYWYRQILGQKVEFLVSFYNNEISEKSEIFDDQFSVERPDGSNFTLKIRSTKLEDSAMYFCASSRERGGSPLHFGNGTRLTVT.

This chain uses TRBV25-1 with TRBJ2-5, with D perhaps TRBD1 (6 bases). The germline V and J ends were trimmed by 5 bases and 5 bases, with 12 bases remaining between them. Per germline, CDR1 MGHDK and CDR2 SYGVNS. This CDR3 region has 13 residues. The CDR3 region is CASSIQGAETQYF. The CDR3 DNA reads as TGTGCCAGCAGTATACAGGGAGCGGAGACCCAGTACTTC.

V is TRBV30 and J is TRBJ2-3; TRBD2 might be the D (5 bases). V was cut by 2 bases and J by 4 bases, with 13 bases left in between. There are 14 residues in the CDR3. Germline V gene lookup returns CDR1 GTSNPN and CDR2 SVGIG (reference sequence). CDR3 coding DNA: TGTGCCTGGAGTCCGGGGTCTGAGGCAGATACGCAGTATTTT. This gives the protein CAWSPGSEADTQYF.

The chain carries TRBV14 and TRBJ1-4; maybe TRBD1 (5 bases). V was pared by 1 base and J by 4 bases, with 7 bases between. Per germline, CDR1 SGHDN and CDR2 FVKESK. CDR3 size: 14 residues. DNA for the CDR3: TGTGCCAGCAGCCAAGGGGGCCTTAATGAAAAACTGTTTTTT. It codes for CASSQGGLNEKLFF. The full variable domain, completed using reference TRBV14 and TRBJ1-4, is EAGVTQFPSHSVIEKGQTVTLRCDPISGHDNLYWYRRVMGKEIKFLLHFVKESKQDESGMPNNRFLAERTGGTYSTLKVQPAELEDSGVYFCASSQGGLNEKLFFGSGTQLSVL.

The chain uses TRBV11-3 and TRBJ2-1; 8 bases line up with TRBD1. The germline V gene has CDR1 SGHNT and CDR2 YENEEA. V gave up 5 bases and J gave up 7 bases; unmatched junction bases: 4. This CDR3 region has 13 residues. CDR3 sequence: CASSPDRGNEQFF. The DNA of the CDR3 is TGTGCCAGCAGCCCCGACAGGGGTAATGAGCAGTTCTTC. Based on the CDR3 plus reference TRBV11-3 and TRBJ2-1, the full variable domain is EAGVVQSPRYKIIEKKQPVAFWCNPISGHNTLYWYLQNLGQGPELLIRYENEEAVDDSQLPKDRFSAERLKGVDSTLKIQPAELGDSAVYLCASSPDRGNEQFFGPGTRLTVL.

The CDR3 sequence: CASSLSSTSGPSAQYF. The CDR3 coding sequence is TGTGCCAGCAGTTTATCCTCGACTAGCGGGCCCTCGGCCCAGTACTTC. The genes are TRBV27 and TRBJ2-5, with 10 bases matching TRBD2. The germline V gene encodes CDR1 MNHEY and CDR2 SMNVEV (reference sequence). The CDR3 runs 16 residues. Trimming took 0 bases from V and 9 from J; bases not matched to a gene: 10.

This clone was seen just once. The same CDR3 arises from other DNA sequences in this sample as well. This chain's CDR3 is CAWSVGQGNEQYF. The CDR3 DNA reads as TGTGCCTGGAGCGTGGGACAGGGTAACGAGCAGTACTTC. The chain joins TRBV30 to TRBJ2-7; 9 bases are a match to TRBD1. V lost 3 bases, J lost 5 bases, and 5 bases stayed unmatched. The CDR3 runs 13 residues. Germline V gene data show CDR1 as GTSNPN and CDR2 as SVGIG (reference sequence).

This chain connects TRBV27 to TRBJ1-1; D not certain. V lost 8 bases to trimming and J lost 3 bases, with 13 bases between them. Germline lookup yields CDR1 MNHEY and CDR2 SMNVEV (reference sequence). The CDR3 spans 13 residues. CDR3 DNA sequence: TGTGCCAGCGCCTTCGGACTTCACACTGAAGCTTTCTTT. Encoded protein: CASAFGLHTEAFF.

This chain joins TRBV27 and TRBJ2-7, with 9 bases aligning to TRBD1. Germline V gene data show CDR1 as MNHEY and CDR2 as SMNVEV (reference sequence). CDR3 size: 13 residues. V trimming: 11 bases; J trimming: 4 bases; junction bases outside the gene matches: 9. The CDR3 sequence: CASGGTGTYEQYF. CDR3 nucleotides: TGTGCCTCCGGGGGGACAGGGACGTACGAGCAGTACTTC.

As for this clone: Other nucleotide sequences in the sample specify the same CDR3. This sequence joins TRBV5-1 and TRBJ2-7; 7 nucleotides line up with TRBD2. The CDR3 is 13 residues long. Germline V gene sequence: CDR1 SGHRS, CDR2 YFSETQ. J lost 1 base, V lost 4 bases, and 2 bases had no gene match. CDR3 amino acids: CASSPGLSYEQYF. The CDR3 DNA reads TGCGCCAGCAGCCCGGGACTATCCTACGAGCAGTACTTC.

The chain links TRBV4-3 to TRBJ2-5, with D tentatively TRBD2 (6 bases). Trimming pared 0 bases from V and 5 bases from J, leaving 10 bases between. Germline CDR1 is LGHNA and CDR2 is YSLEER. This CDR3 is built from 14 residues. CDR3 bases: TGCGCCAGCAGCCAAGAGGCGGGGATGGAGACCCAGTACTTC. Protein: CASSQEAGMETQYF.